This T cell receptor beta chain was retrieved from a study of early T cells in non-severe SARS-CoV-2 infection. Whole-study results and caveats: Sequences matched to VDJdb favored anti-spike CD8 responses, while private and CD4 specificities were missed.

A remark on this clonotype: Its antigen is still unknown.

This CDR3 region has 16 residues. The V and J ends lost 8 bases and 5 bases respectively, with 24 bases between them. Germline V CDR1 and CDR2: SEHNR, FQNEAQ (reference sequence). Tagging with unique molecular identifiers was applied to individual cDNA molecules. MiXCR was run by TCRdb on the 5' RACE reads, yielding one entry per CDR3 protein. Of about 30,000 distinct CDR3 sequences listed, around 6.6% are singletons. This chain uses TRBV7-9 with TRBJ2-5; D may correspond to TRBD1 or TRBD2 (5 bases each). The sequence came from an adult who was a healthcare worker with PCR-confirmed SARS-CoV-2 infection or an uninfected control (not recorded which). The material sequenced was whole blood. DNA for the CDR3: TGTGCCAGCGGACGTGCATGGGACCGTGCCCGGGAGACCCAGTACTTC. It codes for CASGRAWDRARETQYF.